This T cell receptor (beta chain) originates from a study of regulatory T cells in long-lasting Graves disease. For TCR beta, libraries came from iRepertoire HTBI primers and Arm-PCR of CDR3 regions. TCRdb independently ran MiXCR on the multiplex PCR reads; one entry per CDR3 protein. The sample lists under 500,000 distinct CDR3 sequences; about 20% were seen once. Time point given: persistent/refractory GD, antithyroid drugs over 5 years with positive TRAb. Isolated PBMC RNA provided the starting material for the TCR library. This clonotype was counted many times. Trimming took off 4 bases at V and 7 bases at J, with 16 bases between the two ends. The CDR3 has 14 residues. The germline V gene encodes CDR1 MNHNS and CDR2 SASEGT.

The receptor was derived from a female donor with Graves disease. The rearrangement uses TRBV6-1 and TRBJ2-5; D might be TRBD2 (5 bases). The sample in question was peripheral blood mononuclear cells (PBMCs), obtained when the disease was refractory, from a patient treated with antithyroid drugs. For the CDR3, the DNA is TGTGCCAGCAGTGCGGGGAGCCCCCGGGGGACCCAGTACTTC. Residues: CASSAGSPRGTQYF.